This T cell receptor beta chain came from a study of cytomegalovirus exposure and HLA in healthy donors. Notes on the study in general: A highly shared variant cluster was judged a likely technical artifact.

PCR used 60 Vbeta primers and 13 Jbeta primers. Original processing methods: In a later analysis, the count reached 82 million or so unique TCR beta chains, with about 11 million shared. The protocol was immunoSEQ multiplex PCR, while the TCRdb copy is restricted to in-frame clones and leaves out a portion. V and J calls plus clone size are reproduced from that table; the DNA served to infer D and trimming. This table holds some 150,000 clones, about four fifths found once. For this clone: The antigen remains undetermined.

Germline CDR1 and CDR2: DFQATT and SNEGSKA (reference sequence). The CDR3 is 10 amino acids. Trimming stripped 6 bases from V and 4 bases from J, with 6 bases between. This sequence was found in a man in his thirties or forties in good health and CMV-seropositive. The chain couples TRBV20-1 to TRBJ1-1; a possible D gene is TRBD1 (6 bases). The sequenced sample was PBMCs. The CDR3 reads CSAGATEAFF. Written as DNA, the CDR3 is TGCAGTGCGGGGGCCACTGAAGCTTTCTTT.